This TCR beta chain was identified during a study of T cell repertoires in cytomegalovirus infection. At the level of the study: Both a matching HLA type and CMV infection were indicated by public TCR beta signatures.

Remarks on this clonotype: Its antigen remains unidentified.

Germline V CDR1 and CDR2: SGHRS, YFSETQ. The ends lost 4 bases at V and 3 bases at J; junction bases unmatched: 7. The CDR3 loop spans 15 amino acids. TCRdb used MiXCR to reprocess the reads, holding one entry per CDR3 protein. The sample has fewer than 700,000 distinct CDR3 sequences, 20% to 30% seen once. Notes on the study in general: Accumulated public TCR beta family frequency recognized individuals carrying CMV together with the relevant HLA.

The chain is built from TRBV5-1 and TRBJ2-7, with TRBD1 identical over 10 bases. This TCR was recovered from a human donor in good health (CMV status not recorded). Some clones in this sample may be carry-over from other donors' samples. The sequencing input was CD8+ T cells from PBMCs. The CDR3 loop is CASSTGTGADYEQYF. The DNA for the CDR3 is TGCGCCAGCAGCACCGGGACAGGGGCCGACTACGAGCAGTACTTC.